This is a list of T cell receptor beta chains from one sample in a study of CD8 T cells in ankylosing spondylitis. Using its own MiXCR run on the 5' RACE reads, TCRdb lists one record per CDR3 protein. Of 250,000 to 350,000 distinct CDR3 sequences in the sample, 20% were seen once. Sequencing was carried out using blood, either unsorted or a sorted T cell fraction (not recorded which). These receptor sequences come from a male donor with ankylosing spondylitis or in good health (not recorded which). The CDR3 runs from the conserved cysteine through the conserved F or W. A D gene is named only where the DNA matches it firmly. The size entry is marked missing in some rows and otherwise reads once, few, many or a size class.

v_gene: TRBV18
j_gene: TRBJ1-2
d_gene: -
abundance: -
CDR3aa: CASSPETVANYGYTF
CDR3nt: TGTGCCAGCTCACCGGAGACAGTGGCGAACTATGGCTACACCTTC

v_gene: TRBV5-5
j_gene: TRBJ2-2
d_gene: -
abundance: many
CDR3aa: CASSLSTPNTGELFF
CDR3nt: TGTGCCAGCAGCTTGTCAACACCAAACACCGGGGAGCTGTTTTTT

v_gene: TRBV10-2
j_gene: TRBJ2-1
d_gene: -
abundance: few
CDR3aa: CASSAPGTYNEQFF
CDR3nt: TGCGCCAGCAGTGCCCCAGGAACCTACAATGAGCAGTTCTTC

v_gene: TRBV27
j_gene: TRBJ2-5
d_gene: TRBD2
abundance: -
CDR3aa: CASSFHPSGGDHYF
CDR3nt: TGTGCCAGCAGTTTTCATCCTAGCGGGGGGGATCATTACTTC

v_gene: TRBV20-1
j_gene: TRBJ1-1
d_gene: -
abundance: many
CDR3aa: CSASHTEAFF
CDR3nt: TGCAGTGCTAGCCACACTGAAGCTTTCTTT

v_gene: TRBV5-1
j_gene: TRBJ2-1
d_gene: TRBD2
abundance: -
CDR3aa: CASSLAGSGRYNEQFF
CDR3nt: TGCGCCAGCAGCTTGGCGGGTAGCGGGAGATACAATGAGCAGTTCTTC

v_gene: TRBV5-1
j_gene: TRBJ2-1
d_gene: TRBD2
abundance: -
CDR3aa: CASSREDEQFF
CDR3nt: TGCGCCAGCAGCCGGGAGGATGAGCAGTTCTTC

v_gene: TRBV5-6
j_gene: TRBJ2-2
d_gene: TRBD2
abundance: few
CDR3aa: CASSMMDTGGTGELFF
CDR3nt: TGTGCCAGCAGCATGATGGATACGGGGGGCACCGGGGAGCTGTTTTTT

v_gene: TRBV12-3/TRBV12-4
j_gene: TRBJ2-1
d_gene: -
abundance: -
CDR3aa: CASRGLHNEQFF
CDR3nt: TGTGCCAGCAGGGGCTTGCACAATGAGCAGTTCTTC

v_gene: TRBV5-6
j_gene: TRBJ2-5
d_gene: -
abundance: -
CDR3aa: CASSLGQSETQYF
CDR3nt: TGTGCCAGCAGCTTGGGGCAATCGGAGACCCAGTACTTC

v_gene: TRBV28
j_gene: TRBJ1-3
d_gene: -
abundance: -
CDR3aa: CASSATGNTIYF
CDR3nt: TGTGCCAGCAGTGCGACTGGAAACACCATATATTTT

v_gene: TRBV15
j_gene: TRBJ2-1
d_gene: -
abundance: few
CDR3aa: CATSQRRTYNEQFF
CDR3nt: TGTGCCACCAGCCAACGACGGACCTACAATGAGCAGTTCTTC

v_gene: TRBV2
j_gene: TRBJ1-1
d_gene: TRBD1
abundance: -
CDR3aa: CASSIQGPVNTEAFF
CDR3nt: TGTGCCAGCAGCATACAGGGGCCCGTGAACACTGAAGCTTTCTTT

v_gene: TRBV20-1
j_gene: TRBJ1-1
d_gene: -
abundance: many
CDR3aa: CSARDLEAFF
CDR3nt: TGCAGTGCTAGGGACTTGGAAGCTTTCTTT

v_gene: TRBV20-1
j_gene: TRBJ1-5
d_gene: TRBD1
abundance: -
CDR3aa: CSARSRQGRNQPQHF
CDR3nt: TGCAGTGCTAGATCTAGACAGGGTAGGAATCAGCCCCAGCATTTT

v_gene: TRBV10-3
j_gene: TRBJ2-1
d_gene: -
abundance: few
CDR3aa: CAISESGGSYNEQFF
CDR3nt: TGTGCCATCAGTGAGTCCGGGGGCTCCTACAATGAGCAGTTCTTC

v_gene: TRBV5-1
j_gene: TRBJ1-1
d_gene: -
abundance: few
CDR3aa: CASSLLQGETEAFF
CDR3nt: TGCGCCAGCAGCTTACTCCAGGGAGAGACTGAAGCTTTCTTT

v_gene: TRBV7-2
j_gene: TRBJ2-3
d_gene: -
abundance: -
CDR3aa: CASGRGHTDTQYF
CDR3nt: TGTGCCAGCGGGCGAGGACACACAGATACGCAGTATTTT

v_gene: TRBV4-1
j_gene: TRBJ1-4
d_gene: -
abundance: many
CDR3aa: CASSQRAGVSEKLFF
CDR3nt: TGCGCCAGCAGCCAGCGGGCAGGGGTTAGCGAAAAACTGTTTTTT

v_gene: TRBV3-1
j_gene: TRBJ1-6
d_gene: TRBD1
abundance: -
CDR3aa: CASSPGQGPNSPLHF
CDR3nt: TGTGCCAGCAGCCCCGGACAGGGTCCTAATTCACCCCTCCACTTT

v_gene: TRBV7-2
j_gene: TRBJ2-2
d_gene: -
abundance: -
CDR3aa: CASSLARIVTGELFF
CDR3nt: TGTGCCAGCAGCTTAGCTCGGATTGTAACCGGGGAGCTGTTTTTT

v_gene: TRBV5-1
j_gene: TRBJ2-6
d_gene: -
abundance: -
CDR3aa: CASSQSMSSGANVLTF
CDR3nt: TGCGCCAGCAGCCAATCTATGTCCTCTGGGGCCAACGTCCTGACTTTC

v_gene: TRBV5-1
j_gene: TRBJ2-1
d_gene: -
abundance: -
CDR3aa: CASSFSGMGRSDEQFF
CDR3nt: TGCGCCAGCAGCTTCTCCGGGATGGGGCGATCCGATGAGCAGTTCTTC

v_gene: TRBV5-1
j_gene: TRBJ1-2
d_gene: TRBD1
abundance: -
CDR3aa: CASTRQGSYGYTF
CDR3nt: TGCGCCAGCACCCGACAGGGAAGCTATGGCTACACCTTC

v_gene: TRBV6-1
j_gene: TRBJ1-1
d_gene: -
abundance: -
CDR3aa: CASSVANTEAFF
CDR3nt: TGTGCCAGCAGTGTGGCGAACACTGAAGCTTTCTTT

v_gene: TRBV27
j_gene: TRBJ1-6
d_gene: -
abundance: -
CDR3aa: CASRGQGESPLHF
CDR3nt: TGTGCCAGCAGAGGGCAGGGAGAATCACCCCTCCACTTT

v_gene: TRBV20-1
j_gene: TRBJ2-1
d_gene: TRBD1
abundance: -
CDR3aa: CSARDSGGPDNEQFF
CDR3nt: TGCAGTGCTAGAGATTCAGGGGGACCTGACAATGAGCAGTTCTTC

v_gene: TRBV24-1
j_gene: TRBJ2-1
d_gene: TRBD2
abundance: -
CDR3aa: CATSDTIGLAGGHVDEQFF
CDR3nt: TGTGCCACCAGTGATACAATTGGACTAGCGGGAGGACATGTGGATGAGCAGTTCTTC

v_gene: TRBV20-1
j_gene: TRBJ2-1
d_gene: TRBD2
abundance: few
CDR3aa: CSARKGAGLAGATARTGEQFF
CDR3nt: TGCAGTGCTAGAAAAGGGGCCGGCCTAGCGGGGGCCACCGCTCGTACGGGTGAGCAGTTCTTC

v_gene: TRBV12-3/TRBV12-4
j_gene: TRBJ1-3
d_gene: -
abundance: many
CDR3aa: CASSSGPGSGNTIYF
CDR3nt: TGTGCCAGCAGTTCTGGGCCAGGCTCTGGAAACACCATATATTTT

v_gene: TRBV30
j_gene: TRBJ2-1
d_gene: TRBD1
abundance: few
CDR3aa: CAWTGTGWFNEQFF
CDR3nt: TGTGCCTGGACTGGGACAGGGTGGTTTAATGAGCAGTTCTTC

v_gene: TRBV4-1
j_gene: TRBJ2-1
d_gene: TRBD2
abundance: -
CDR3aa: CASSLDPVGTSAYNEQFF
CDR3nt: TGCGCCAGCAGCCTAGATCCCGTCGGGACTAGTGCCTACAATGAGCAGTTCTTC

v_gene: TRBV9
j_gene: TRBJ1-2
d_gene: -
abundance: few
CDR3aa: CASSVPGRITGYTF
CDR3nt: TGTGCCAGCAGCGTTCCGGGACGGATAACTGGCTACACCTTC

v_gene: TRBV4-2
j_gene: TRBJ2-2
d_gene: -
abundance: few
CDR3aa: CASSQEQGSTGELFF
CDR3nt: TGTGCCAGCAGCCAAGAACAGGGTTCCACCGGGGAGCTGTTTTTT

v_gene: TRBV4-1
j_gene: TRBJ2-1
d_gene: TRBD1
abundance: many
CDR3aa: CASSQAGQGQGEQFF
CDR3nt: TGCGCCAGCAGCCAAGCTGGACAGGGGCAGGGTGAGCAGTTCTTC

v_gene: TRBV29-1
j_gene: TRBJ2-5
d_gene: -
abundance: -
CDR3aa: CSGGPSEETQYF
CDR3nt: TGCAGTGGAGGCCCATCGGAAGAGACCCAGTACTTC

v_gene: TRBV15
j_gene: TRBJ2-1
d_gene: TRBD1
abundance: few
CDR3aa: CATSKTLRDRVNEQFF
CDR3nt: TGTGCCACCAGCAAGACCCTGCGGGACAGGGTCAATGAGCAGTTCTTC

v_gene: TRBV20-1
j_gene: TRBJ2-3
d_gene: -
abundance: many
CDR3aa: CSARAGTSPDTQYF
CDR3nt: TGCAGTGCTAGAGCAGGGACCTCACCAGATACGCAGTATTTT